The 29 T cell receptor beta chains below all came from one sample that was sequenced in a study of cytomegalovirus exposure and HLA in healthy donors. Vbeta (60) and Jbeta (13) primers were used in the PCR. Profiled with immunoSEQ multiplex PCR; TCRdb holds only in-frame clones, not every one. The table shows 150,000 or so clones, with roughly four fifths occurring only once. Sequencing used PBMCs. The receptors here all came from a woman aged 18-29 years in good health and CMV-seropositive.

The rearrangement joins TRBV19 to TRBJ1-1; TRBD1 might be the D (6 bases). The germline CDR1 and CDR2 sequences are LNHDA and SQIVND (reference sequence). This CDR3 has 14 amino acids. The V and J ends lost 1 base and 5 bases respectively, with 11 bases between them. CDR3 residues: CASSIGIQGTEAFF. In DNA, the CDR3 is TGTGCCAGTAGTATAGGGATACAGGGTACTGAAGCTTTCTTT. Based on the CDR3 plus reference TRBV19 and TRBJ1-1, the full variable domain is DGGITQSPKYLFRKEGQNVTLSCEQNLNHDAMYWYRQDPGQGLRLIYYSQIVNDFQKGDIAEGYSVSREKKESFPLTVTSAQKNPTAFYLCASSIGIQGTEAFFGQGTRLTVV.

The chain combines TRBV28 with TRBJ2-5, with a possible D match to TRBD1 (5 bases). V lost 6 bases and J 5 bases, leaving 22 bases between the germline ends. The CDR3 covers 16 residues. Germline V gene data show CDR1 as MDHEN and CDR2 as SYDVKM. The CDR3 spells CASRSRPRRALETQYF. CDR3 nucleotides: TGTGCCAGCAGAAGCCGACCACGCAGGGCTCTGGAGACCCAGTACTTC.

The gene calls are TRBV2 and TRBJ2-7, with 7 positions matching TRBD1. The CDR3 runs to 15 residues. The germline V gene encodes CDR1 SNHLY and CDR2 FYNNEI. The J segment lost 0 bases and the V segment lost 5 bases, leaving 7 bases of the junction unmatched. The CDR3 reads CASSKYRGSSYEQYF. CDR3 coding DNA: TGTGCCAGCAGTAAGTACAGGGGTAGCTCCTACGAGCAGTACTTC.

This clone has a single count. CDR3 sequence: CASAHRSQPNEKLFF. The CDR3 region has the DNA TGTGCCAGCGCACACAGGAGTCAACCTAATGAAAAACTGTTTTTT. V usage is TRBV5-6 and J usage is TRBJ1-4; a possible D gene is TRBD1 (5 bases). The CDR3 totals 15 residues. V lost 7 bases to trimming and J lost 3 bases, with 16 bases between them. The V gene's germline CDR1 is SGHDT and CDR2 YYEEEE.

The chain uses TRBV11-2 and TRBJ1-1; D unclear. CDR3 length: 12 residues. V lost 7 bases and J 1 base, leaving 7 bases between the germline ends. The germline V gene encodes CDR1 SGHAT and CDR2 FQNNGV. This CDR3 reads CASTQENTEAFF. The CDR3 bases are TGTGCCAGCACGCAGGAGAACACTGAAGCTTTCTTT.

The chain recombines TRBV7-9 with TRBJ1-2; D unresolved. Trimming shortened V by 1 base and J by 5 bases, and 11 bases separated the two germline ends. Germline V lookup: CDR1 SEHNR, CDR2 FQNEAQ (reference sequence). The CDR3 loop spans 14 amino acids. DNA of the CDR3: TGTGCCAGCAGCTTAGAGCCCCAAGAATATGGCTACACCTTC. It translates to CASSLEPQEYGYTF.

The chain has TRBV6-5 and TRBJ2-7; D is ambiguous. V dropped 6 bases and J dropped 3 bases, with 9 bases sitting between them. Germline CDR1 and CDR2: MNHEY and SVGAGI. The CDR3 has 12 amino acids. The CDR3 nucleotides are TGTGCCAGCAGCTCGACACTCTACGAGCAGTACTTC. Its protein product is CASSSTLYEQYF.

J is TRBJ1-6 and V is TRBV6-1, with a weak D call TRBD1 (5 bases). Germline values: CDR1 MNHNS, CDR2 SASEGT. V was trimmed by 10 bases and J by 7 bases, leaving 11 bases between them. The length of the CDR3 is 12 residues. The CDR3 bases are TGTGCCACCACCGACAGCAATTCACCCCTCCACTTT. Its translation: CATTDSNSPLHF.

The chain uses TRBV2 and TRBJ1-2; TRBD1 aligns across 7 bases. The CDR3 runs to 13 residues. V shed 6 bases and J 8 bases; nucleotides not matched to a gene: 9. Germline CDR1 and CDR2: SNHLY and FYNNEI. The CDR3 DNA reads as TGTGCCAGCAGCTTGACAGGGCTAGAAGGCTACACCTTC. Amino acid sequence: CASSLTGLEGYTF. The full variable domain, completed using reference TRBV2 and TRBJ1-2, is EPEVTQTPSHQVTQMGQEVILRCVPISNHLYFYWYRQILGQKVEFLVSFYNNEISEKSEIFDDQFSVERPDGSNFTLKIRSTKLEDSAMYFCASSLTGLEGYTFGSGTRLTVV.

The V call is TRBV4-3, the J call TRBJ1-3; D remains ambiguous. CDR3 length: 14 residues. Germline V gene sequence: CDR1 LGHNA, CDR2 YSLEER. Trimming cost V 0 bases and J 4 bases, with 7 bases left between them. The CDR3 DNA reads TGCGCCAGCAGCCAAGATCCTTTCGGAAACACCATATATTTT. This translates into CASSQDPFGNTIYF.

The chain has TRBV6-1 and TRBJ2-3; 7 positions match TRBD2. V trimming: 7 bases; J trimming: 4 bases; junction bases outside the gene matches: 11. The CDR3 is 15 amino acids. Looked up from germline, CDR1 is MNHNS and CDR2 is SASEGT. The CDR3 nucleotides read TGTGCCAGCACTGGCGTTGGGCGGGGGTCAGATACGCAGTATTTT. Protein sequence: CASTGVGRGSDTQYF.

The J gene is TRBJ1-1, the V gene TRBV2; D might be TRBD1 (5 bases). The CDR3 length is 15 residues. V was clipped by 8 bases and J by 4 bases, with 20 bases between them. From germline, CDR1 is SNHLY and CDR2 FYNNEI. CDR3 in DNA: TGTGCCAGCCACCCGGTAGGGACTGGGGGCACTGAAGCTTTCTTT. Translated, it gives CASHPVGTGGTEAFF.

V is TRBV5-4 and J is TRBJ1-4; no reliable D call. Trimming stripped 1 base from V and 2 bases from J, with 12 bases between. The CDR3 is made up of 16 amino acids. CDR1 and CDR2 from the germline V gene are SGHNT and YYREEE (reference sequence). Here the CDR3 DNA reads TGTGCCAGCAGCTTGTCACTGTCCACGACTAATGAAAAACTGTTTTTT. Translation: CASSLSLSTTNEKLFF.

This chain connects TRBV5-1 to TRBJ2-7; no definite D call. CDR1 and CDR2 from the germline V gene are SGHRS and YFSETQ. The CDR3 covers 15 residues. Between the trimmed V and J ends, which lost 0 bases and 0 bases, there was a span of 10 bases. The CDR3 sequence is CASSLVTTPSYEQYF. DNA for the CDR3: TGCGCCAGCAGCTTGGTTACGACACCCTCCTACGAGCAGTACTTC.

DNA for the CDR3: TGTGCCAGCACACTGAGACTAGCGGCGCTCTACAATGAGCAGTTCTTC. It codes for CASTLRLAALYNEQFF. The chain is built from TRBV7-8 and TRBJ2-1, with 9 bases fitting TRBD2. The CDR3 has 16 amino acids. Germline assignment: CDR1 SGHVS and CDR2 FQNEAQ. The junction had 10 bases not matched to a gene; V was cut back by 7 bases and J by 3 bases.

The chain has TRBV5-1 and TRBJ2-7, with D possibly being TRBD1 (5 bases). This CDR3 has 15 amino acids. Germline CDR1 and CDR2: SGHRS and YFSETQ. V was shortened by 0 bases and J by 6 bases, with 16 bases between the two germline ends. CDR3 in amino acids: CASSLDGKGIGEQYF. CDR3 in DNA: TGCGCCAGCAGCTTGGACGGCAAGGGGATAGGCGAGCAGTACTTC.

The chain joins TRBV5-1 to TRBJ2-7; TRBD2 matches at 10 bases. CDR1 and CDR2 from the germline V gene are SGHRS and YFSETQ. V lost 6 bases, J lost 2 bases, and 14 bases stayed unmatched. This CDR3 region has 17 residues. CDR3: CASKRLAGAQRAYEQYF. The DNA for the CDR3 is TGCGCCAGCAAGAGGCTAGCGGGGGCCCAGAGAGCCTACGAGCAGTACTTC.

This clone has just one count. Here the CDR3 reads CATSGKRQNTEAFF. The DNA of the CDR3 is TGTGCCACCAGCGGAAAAAGACAGAACACTGAAGCTTTCTTT. This chain uses TRBV15 with TRBJ1-1, with D hard to call. CDR3 length: 14 amino acids. Trimming stripped 5 bases from V and 1 base from J, with 11 bases between. CDR1 LNHNV and CDR2 YYDKDF come from the germline V gene (reference sequence).

The rearrangement links TRBV11-3 to TRBJ2-7; 7 positions agree with TRBD2. Germline loops: CDR1 SGHNT, CDR2 YENEEA. V lost 4 bases to trimming and J lost 1 base; unmatched junction nucleotides: 7. The CDR3 is 15 residues long. CDR3 region: CASSSLPGGSYEQYF. CDR3 bases: TGTGCCAGCAGCTCACTGCCGGGGGGTTCCTACGAGCAGTACTTC.

This chain uses TRBV7-2 with TRBJ2-3, with D maybe TRBD2 (5 bases). The V end lost 0 bases, the J end lost 4 bases, and 17 bases lay between the germline ends. CDR1 and CDR2 from the germline V gene are SGHTA and FQGNSA. This CDR3 is built from 17 residues. CDR3 DNA: TGTGCCAGCAGCTTAGCCTCGACCGGGGATGGCGCAGATACGCAGTATTTT. Protein sequence: CASSLASTGDGADTQYF. The whole variable domain, remainder taken from reference TRBV7-2 and TRBJ2-3, is GAGVSQSPSNKVTEKGKDVELRCDPISGHTALYWYRQSLGQGLEFLIYFQGNSAPDKSGLPSDRFSAERTGGSVSTLTIQRTQQEDSAVYLCASSLASTGDGADTQYFGPGTRLTVL.

DNA for the CDR3: TGTGCCAGCAGTTTAACCGGGACAGTGGGTGAGCAGTACTTC. This sequence encodes CASSLTGTVGEQYF. The chain carries TRBV28 and TRBJ2-7; 7 nucleotides align to TRBD1. After removal of 2 bases from V and 7 bases from J, the junction contained 8 bases not matched to a gene. The CDR3 is made up of 14 amino acids. Germline V gene data show CDR1 as MDHEN and CDR2 as SYDVKM. The full variable domain, its missing parts supplied by reference TRBV28 and TRBJ2-7, is DVKVTQSSRYLVKRTGEKVFLECVQDMDHENMFWYRQDPGLGLRLIYFSYDVKMKEKGDIPEGYSVSREKKERFSLILESASTNQTSMYLCASSLTGTVGEQYFGPGTRLTVT.

The CDR3 sequence is CASRRDRELYEQYF. CDR3 sequence (DNA): TGTGCCAGTCGACGGGACAGGGAGTTGTACGAGCAGTACTTC. This chain joins TRBV6-5 and TRBJ2-7; 9 nucleotides align to TRBD1. The germline CDR1 and CDR2 sequences are MNHEY and SVGAGI. V was pared by 9 bases and J by 4 bases, with 10 bases of the junction left unmatched. CDR3 length equals 14 residues.

The chain has TRBV7-9 and TRBJ2-3, with 10 bases aligning to TRBD2. CDR1 SEHNR and CDR2 FQNEAQ come from the germline V gene (reference sequence). The V gene end was trimmed by 5 bases and the J gene end by 2 bases; junction bases not matched to a gene: 16. The CDR3 totals 19 residues. CDR3 sequence (DNA): TGTGCCAGCAGCCCCCGAAGCGGGGGGGCTGGAATGCACACAGATACGCAGTATTTT. Amino acids: CASSPRSGGAGMHTDTQYF.

This clone was seen once. The V and J genes are TRBV19 and TRBJ2-2; tentative D call: TRBD1 (6 bases). Germline values: CDR1 LNHDA, CDR2 SQIVND (reference sequence). Trimming removed 4 bases at V and 4 bases at J, with 13 bases between. The CDR3 runs 15 residues. CDR3 DNA: TGTGCCAGTAGTACACAATCAGGGGTCACCGGGGAGCTGTTTTTT. It codes for CASSTQSGVTGELFF.

This rearrangement joins TRBV6-6 to TRBJ2-3; the match to TRBD2 covers 10 bases. There are 16 residues in the CDR3. From germline, CDR1 is MNHNY and CDR2 SVGAGI (reference sequence). With V trimmed by 4 bases and J by 6 bases, 10 bases remained unmatched. The CDR3 DNA reads TGTGCCAGCAGTTCCCCCGGTTTTAGCGGGGGGGATACGCAGTATTTT. It encodes CASSSPGFSGGDTQYF.

The chain links TRBV19 to TRBJ1-5; D might be TRBD1 (5 bases). The germline V gene encodes CDR1 LNHDA and CDR2 SQIVND (reference sequence). V lost 3 bases to trimming and J lost 8 bases, with 11 bases between them. This CDR3 has 13 residues. The CDR3 region is CASSIGGGKPQHF. CDR3 coding DNA: TGTGCCAGTAGTATTGGGGGAGGGAAGCCCCAGCATTTT.

The chain has TRBV7-8 and TRBJ2-7; 7 bases line up with TRBD1. Trimming at V came to 4 bases and at J to 1 base, leaving 1 base not matched to a gene. The CDR3 runs 13 residues. Germline V gene data show CDR1 as SGHVS and CDR2 as FQNEAQ. CDR3: CASSSGQSYEQYF. Here the CDR3 DNA reads TGTGCCAGCAGCTCGGGACAGTCCTACGAGCAGTACTTC.

The chain recombines TRBV7-9 with TRBJ2-7, with D tentatively TRBD2 (5 bases). The CDR3 sequence is 17 residues long. V dropped 1 base and J dropped 4 bases, with 20 bases sitting between them. Germline V gene sequence: CDR1 SEHNR, CDR2 FQNEAQ (reference sequence). CDR3 DNA: TGTGCCAGCAGCTTAGATGCGGGCATTTTGGGCACTTACGAGCAGTACTTC. As protein: CASSLDAGILGTYEQYF.

The J gene is TRBJ1-4, the V gene TRBV7-7; D is unclear. This CDR3 contains 15 residues. The germline V gene encodes CDR1 SSHAT and CDR2 FNYEAQ (reference sequence). The V gene lost 0 bases and the J gene lost 0 bases, with 5 bases spanning the gap. CDR3 residues: CASSLAGSTNEKLFF. The CDR3 DNA reads TGTGCCAGCAGCTTAGCGGGCTCAACTAATGAAAAACTGTTTTTT.